This T cell receptor beta chain comes out of a study of chemoradiotherapy in HPV16-positive cancers. The germline V gene has CDR1 SEHNR and CDR2 FQNEAQ (reference sequence). The CDR3 has 12 amino acids. V lost 1 base and J 11 bases, leaving 11 bases between the germline ends. Here immunoSEQ multiplex PCR was the method, and the copy in TCRdb shows in-frame clones only, minus some. The table has roughly 12,000 clones, roughly four fifths seen once; the top ten hold over 0.95%. The sample was acquired from a patient who underwent chemoradiotherapy. This clonotype was sampled from a human donor with HPV-associated anogenital cancer. The rearrangement uses TRBV7-9 and TRBJ2-5; D unresolved. The CDR3 protein is CASSLGKTQQYF. The CDR3 bases are TGTGCCAGCAGCTTAGGGAAGACTCAGCAGTACTTC. Combining the CDR3 with reference TRBV7-9 and TRBJ2-5 gives the whole variable domain DTGVSQNPRHKITKRGQNVTFRCDPISEHNRLYWYRQTLGQGPEFLTYFQNEAQLEKSRLLSDRFSAERPKGSFSTLEIQRTEQGDSAMYLCASSLGKTQQYFGPGTRLLVL.